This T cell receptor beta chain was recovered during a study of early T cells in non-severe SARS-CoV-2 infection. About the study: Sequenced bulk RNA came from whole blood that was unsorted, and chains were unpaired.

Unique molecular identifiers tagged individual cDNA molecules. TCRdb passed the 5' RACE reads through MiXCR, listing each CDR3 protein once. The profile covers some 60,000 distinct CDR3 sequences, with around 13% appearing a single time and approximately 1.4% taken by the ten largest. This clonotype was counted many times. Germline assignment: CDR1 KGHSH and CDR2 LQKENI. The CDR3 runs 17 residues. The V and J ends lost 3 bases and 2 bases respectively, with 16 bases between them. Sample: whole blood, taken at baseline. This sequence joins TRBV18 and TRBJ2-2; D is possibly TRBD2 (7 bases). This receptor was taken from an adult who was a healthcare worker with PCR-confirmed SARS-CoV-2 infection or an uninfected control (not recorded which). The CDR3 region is CASSPPSPGGNTGELFF. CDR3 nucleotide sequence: TGTGCCAGCTCACCCCCCTCCCCGGGGGGCAACACCGGGGAGCTGTTTTTT.